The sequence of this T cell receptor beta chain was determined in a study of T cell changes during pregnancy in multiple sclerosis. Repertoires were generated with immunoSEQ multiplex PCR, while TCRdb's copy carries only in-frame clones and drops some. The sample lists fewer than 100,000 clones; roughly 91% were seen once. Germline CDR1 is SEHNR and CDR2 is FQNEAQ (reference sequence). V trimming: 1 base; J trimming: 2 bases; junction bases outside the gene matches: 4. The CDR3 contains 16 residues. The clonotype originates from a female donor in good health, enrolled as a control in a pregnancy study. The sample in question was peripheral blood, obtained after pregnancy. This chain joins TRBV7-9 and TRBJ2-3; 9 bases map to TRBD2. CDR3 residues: CASSLVASGDTDTQYF. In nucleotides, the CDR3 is TGTGCCAGCAGCTTAGTGGCTAGCGGGGACACAGATACGCAGTATTTT. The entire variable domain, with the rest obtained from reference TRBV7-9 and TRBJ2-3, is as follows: DTGVSQNPRHKITKRGQNVTFRCDPISEHNRLYWYRQTLGQGPEFLTYFQNEAQLEKSRLLSDRFSAERPKGSFSTLEIQRTEQGDSAMYLCASSLVASGDTDTQYFGPGTRLTVL.